Following are 3 T cell receptor beta chains from one sample sequenced in a study of blood T cell repertoires in COVID-19. Generated by immunoSEQ multiplex PCR, the TCRdb table keeps only in-frame clones and is missing some. This table has some 390,000 clones, around nine tenths appearing once. Sequences were obtained from peripheral blood. These receptors came from a human donor in a cohort sampled during active COVID-19.

This chain links TRBV20-1 with TRBJ1-5; 10 nucleotides agree with TRBD1. J lost 16 bases, V lost 3 bases, and 6 bases had no gene match. Germline CDR1 DFQATT, CDR2 SNEGSKA (reference sequence). The CDR3 loop spans 11 amino acids. The CDR3 protein is CSARLGTGVHF. Written as DNA, the CDR3 is TGCAGTGCTAGGCTCGGGACAGGGGTACATTTT.

The chain links TRBV29-1 to TRBJ2-1; 10 bases are shared with TRBD1. Germline V CDR1 and CDR2: SQVTM, ANQGSEA. Unmatched junction bases numbered 6, after V lost 7 bases and J lost 9 bases. This CDR3 contains 12 residues. The CDR3 spells CSAGTGAGEQFF. Written as DNA, the CDR3 is TGCAGCGCCGGGACAGGGGCGGGTGAGCAGTTCTTC.

The chain links TRBV5-1 to TRBJ2-2; 9 nucleotides align to TRBD2. The CDR3 spans 16 residues. The germline V gene encodes CDR1 SGHRS and CDR2 YFSETQ. After removal of 0 bases from V and 7 bases from J, the junction contained 7 bases not matched to a gene. As DNA, the CDR3 is TGCGCCAGCAGCTTGGGTCAGCGGGAGGTCGGCGGGGAGCTGTTTTTT. This sequence encodes CASSLGQREVGGELFF.